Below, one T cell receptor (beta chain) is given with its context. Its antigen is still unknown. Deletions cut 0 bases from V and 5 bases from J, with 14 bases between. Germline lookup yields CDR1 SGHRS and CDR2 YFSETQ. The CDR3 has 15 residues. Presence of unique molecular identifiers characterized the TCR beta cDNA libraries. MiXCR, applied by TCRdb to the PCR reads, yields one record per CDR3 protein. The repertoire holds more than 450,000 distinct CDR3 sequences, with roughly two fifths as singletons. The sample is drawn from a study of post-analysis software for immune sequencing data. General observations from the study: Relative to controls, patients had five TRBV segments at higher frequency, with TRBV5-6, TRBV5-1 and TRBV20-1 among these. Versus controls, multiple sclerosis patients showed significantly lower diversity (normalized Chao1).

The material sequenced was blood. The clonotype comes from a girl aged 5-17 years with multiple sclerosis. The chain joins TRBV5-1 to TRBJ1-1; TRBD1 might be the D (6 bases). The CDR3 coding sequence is TGCGCCAGCAGCTTGGGAAGGGGGGCGCGAACTGAAGCTTTCTTT. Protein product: CASSLGRGARTEAFF.